This T cell receptor (beta chain) was captured by sequencing in a study of T cell repertoires in cytomegalovirus infection. Many counts were recorded for this clonotype. TCRdb reprocessed the reads with MiXCR, giving one entry per CDR3 protein. The table includes about 310,000 distinct CDR3 sequences, around 10% detected once. The germline V and J ends were trimmed by 6 bases and 2 bases, with 13 bases remaining between them. The CDR3 loop spans 14 amino acids. This sequence was found in a human donor in good health (CMV status not recorded). Some clones in this sample may be carry-over from other donors' samples. The chain couples TRBV12-3 or TRBV12-4 to TRBJ2-5, with D unclear. Sample: PBMCs. CDR3 loop: CASRMGTNQETQYF. The DNA for the CDR3 is TGTGCCAGCAGAATGGGAACCAATCAAGAGACCCAGTACTTC.